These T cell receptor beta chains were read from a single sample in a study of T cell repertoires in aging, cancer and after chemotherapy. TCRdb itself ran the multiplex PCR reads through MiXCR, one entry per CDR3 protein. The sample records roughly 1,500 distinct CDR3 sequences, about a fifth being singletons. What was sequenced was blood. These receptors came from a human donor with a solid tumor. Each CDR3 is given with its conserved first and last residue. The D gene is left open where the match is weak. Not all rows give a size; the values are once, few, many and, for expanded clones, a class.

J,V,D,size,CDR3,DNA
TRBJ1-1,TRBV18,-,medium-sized,CASSPPGGGRTEAFF,TGTGCCAGCTCACCACCGGGGGGTGGGAGAACTGAAGCTTTCTTT
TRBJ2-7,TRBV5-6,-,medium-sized,CASSQRKFSSYEQYF,TGTGCCAGCAGCCAGAGGAAGTTTAGCTCCTACGAGCAGTACTTC
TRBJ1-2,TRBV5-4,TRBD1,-,CASSPGTGVRRGGYTF,TGTGCCAGCAGCCCCGGGACAGGGGTTCGGCGGGGTGGCTACACCTTC
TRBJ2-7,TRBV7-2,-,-,CASRGQGYEQYF,TGTGCCAGCAGGGGGCAGGGATACGAGCAGTACTTC
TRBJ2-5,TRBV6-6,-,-,CASSYSGAQYF,TGTGCCAGCAGTTACTCGGGGGCCCAGTACTTC
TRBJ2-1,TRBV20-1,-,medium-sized,CSARIDPIPTEFF,TGCAGTGCTAGAATAGACCCGATCCCCACGGAGTTCTTC
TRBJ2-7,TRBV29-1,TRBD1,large,CSAWDSSYEQYF,TGCAGCGCCTGGGACAGCTCCTACGAGCAGTACTTC
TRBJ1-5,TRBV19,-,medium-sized,CASMLDGDSNQPQHF,TGTGCCAGTATGCTAGACGGTGATAGCAATCAGCCCCAGCATTTT
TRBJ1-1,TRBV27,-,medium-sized,CASSTGRMNTEAFF,TGTGCCAGCAGTACAGGACGGATGAACACTGAAGCTTTCTTT
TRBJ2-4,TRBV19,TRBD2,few,CASSIGWEGAKNIQYF,TGTGCCAGTAGTATAGGTTGGGAGGGAGCGAAAAACATTCAGTACTTC
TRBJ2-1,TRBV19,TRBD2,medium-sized,CASSMTSGAYNEQFF,TGTGCCAGTAGTATGACTAGCGGGGCATACAATGAGCAGTTCTTC
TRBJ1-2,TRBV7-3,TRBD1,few,CASSLGTGGPYTF,TGTGCCAGCAGCTTAGGGACAGGGGGCCCCTACACCTTC
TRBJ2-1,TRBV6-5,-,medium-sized,CASSLASSYNEQFF,TGTGCCAGCAGCCTAGCGTCCTCCTACAATGAGCAGTTCTTC
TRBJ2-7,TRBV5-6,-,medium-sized,CASRPAHEQYF,TGTGCCAGCAGACCCGCCCACGAGCAGTACTTC
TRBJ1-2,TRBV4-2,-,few,CASSPGGLNYGYTF,TGTGCCAGCAGCCCCGGGGGCCTAAACTATGGCTACACCTTC
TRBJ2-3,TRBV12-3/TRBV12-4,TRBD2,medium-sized,CASSRKRAGLAGGADTQYF,TGTGCCAGCAGCCGGAAAAGGGCGGGACTAGCGGGGGGCGCAGATACGCAGTATTTT
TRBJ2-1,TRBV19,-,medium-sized,CASTESEGEQFF,TGTGCCAGTACTGAGTCGGAGGGTGAGCAGTTCTTC
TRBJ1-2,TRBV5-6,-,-,CASSVPGANYGYTF,TGTGCCAGCAGCGTCCCTGGGGCTAACTATGGCTACACCTTC
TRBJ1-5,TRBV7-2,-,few,CASSLQQGYNQPQHF,TGTGCCAGCAGCTTACAGCAGGGTTACAATCAGCCCCAGCATTTT
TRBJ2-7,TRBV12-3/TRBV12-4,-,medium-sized,CASSSRTATYEQYF,TGTGCCAGCAGTTCCCGGACAGCAACCTACGAGCAGTACTTC
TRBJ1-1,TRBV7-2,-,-,CASSWGRQNTEAFF,TGTGCCAGCAGCTGGGGACGGCAGAACACTGAAGCTTTCTTT
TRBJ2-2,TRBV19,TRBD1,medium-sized,CASRPGGPNTGELFF,TGTGCCAGTAGACCAGGGGGTCCGAACACCGGGGAGCTGTTTTTT
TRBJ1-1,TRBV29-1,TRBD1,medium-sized,CSAGGQGYTEAFF,TGCAGCGCCGGGGGACAGGGGTATACTGAAGCTTTCTTT
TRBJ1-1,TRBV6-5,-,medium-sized,CASSRTSTEAFF,TGTGCCAGCAGTAGGACGAGCACTGAAGCTTTCTTT
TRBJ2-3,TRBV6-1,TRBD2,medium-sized,CASSDRSGTKNTQYF,TGTGCCAGCAGTGATCGAAGCGGGACGAAAAATACGCAGTATTTT
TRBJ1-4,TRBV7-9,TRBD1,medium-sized,CASSSTGDSEKLFF,TGTGCCAGCAGCTCGACAGGGGATTCTGAAAAACTGTTTTTT